This TCR beta chain emerged from a study of beta chain features in type 1 diabetes. By way of CD45RO/CCR7/CD25/CD127/CD95/CD27, the CD4+ regulatory, stem cell-like memory, central memory and naive cells were sorted. Of the isolated RNA, all was reverse transcribed, and so the sequenced material was expressed TCRB transcripts. Naive, central memory and regulatory T cell samples averaged around 3.8 million reads. The data were produced by immunoSEQ multiplex PCR, yet TCRdb's version contains in-frame clones alone and is incomplete. The profile shows under 450,000 clones, about 14% of them singletons. Study-wide points: Amplification by PCR could prefer shorter templates, with the same effect in patients and controls. Within each of all four CD4+ subsets, Type 1 diabetes patients had TCRB CDR3s that were moderately but significantly shorter.

In this sample, this clone turned up a few times. What it binds is unknown. Per the germline V gene, CDR1 is SGHDN and CDR2 is FVKESK. Trimming took 3 bases from V and 4 from J; bases not matched to a gene: 1. The CDR3 totals 16 residues. The clonotype was recovered from a woman between 18 and 29 years old in good health. V usage is TRBV14 and J usage is TRBJ2-2; 14 bases align to TRBD2. The sequenced sample consisted of naive CD4+ T cells from blood. The CDR3 loop reads CASSQGTSGSTGELFF. In nucleotides, the CDR3 is TGTGCCAGCAGCCAGGGGACTAGCGGGAGCACCGGGGAGCTGTTTTTT.